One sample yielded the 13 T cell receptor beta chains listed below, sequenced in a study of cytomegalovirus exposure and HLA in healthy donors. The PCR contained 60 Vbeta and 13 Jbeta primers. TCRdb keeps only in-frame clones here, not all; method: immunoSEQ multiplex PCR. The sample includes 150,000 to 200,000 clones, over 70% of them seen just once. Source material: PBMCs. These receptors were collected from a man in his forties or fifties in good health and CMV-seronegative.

DNA of the CDR3: TGTGCCAGCAATGACAGGGGTTACGAGCAGTACTTC. It yields the protein CASNDRGYEQYF. The chain recombines TRBV6-1 with TRBJ2-7; 8 bases line up with TRBD1. This CDR3 is built from 12 residues. Germline V CDR1 and CDR2: MNHNS, SASEGT. V lost 7 bases, J lost 4 bases, and 3 bases stayed unmatched.

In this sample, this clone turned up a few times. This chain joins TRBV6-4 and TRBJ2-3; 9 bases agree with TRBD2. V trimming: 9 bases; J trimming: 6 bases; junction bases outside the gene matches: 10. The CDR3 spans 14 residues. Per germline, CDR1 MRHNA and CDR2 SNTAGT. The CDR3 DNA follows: TGTGCCAGACGGGGACTAGCCGTTCCCGATACGCAGTATTTT. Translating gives CARRGLAVPDTQYF.

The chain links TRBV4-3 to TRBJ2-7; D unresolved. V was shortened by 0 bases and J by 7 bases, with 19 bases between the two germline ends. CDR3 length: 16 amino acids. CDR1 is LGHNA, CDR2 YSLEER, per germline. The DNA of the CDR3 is TGCGCCAGCAGCCAAGATTATCGTTACTACCGTGAGGAGCAGTACTTC. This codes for CASSQDYRYYREEQYF.

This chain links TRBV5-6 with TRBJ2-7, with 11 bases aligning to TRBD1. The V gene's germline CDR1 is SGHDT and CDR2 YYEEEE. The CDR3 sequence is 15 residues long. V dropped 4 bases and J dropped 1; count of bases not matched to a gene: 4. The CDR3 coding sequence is TGTGCCAGCAGCGACGGACAGGGGGCTTCCTACGAGCAGTACTTC. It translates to CASSDGQGASYEQYF.

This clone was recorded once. DNA of the CDR3: TGTGCCAGCAGCTTAGAAGTGATGGGAGGCGGCTACACCTTC. It encodes CASSLEVMGGGYTF. V gene TRBV7-2 combines with J gene TRBJ1-2; D gene uncertain. The V and J ends lost 1 base and 8 bases respectively, with 14 bases between them. Germline CDR1 and CDR2: SGHTA and FQGNSA. The CDR3 is 14 residues long.

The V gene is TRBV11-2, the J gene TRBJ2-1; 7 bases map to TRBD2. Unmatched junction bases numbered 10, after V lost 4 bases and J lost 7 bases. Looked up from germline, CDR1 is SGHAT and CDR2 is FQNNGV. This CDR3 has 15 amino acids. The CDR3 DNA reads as TGTGCCAGCAGCTCAACCCGGACTAGTCTTAATGAGCAGTTCTTC. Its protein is CASSSTRTSLNEQFF.

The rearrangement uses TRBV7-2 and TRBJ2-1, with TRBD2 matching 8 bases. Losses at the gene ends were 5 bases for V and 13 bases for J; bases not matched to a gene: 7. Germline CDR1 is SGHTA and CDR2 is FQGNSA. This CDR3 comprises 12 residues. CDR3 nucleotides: TGTGCCAGCAGCCCCCGGGGGGGCCACCAGTTCTTC. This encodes CASSPRGGHQFF.

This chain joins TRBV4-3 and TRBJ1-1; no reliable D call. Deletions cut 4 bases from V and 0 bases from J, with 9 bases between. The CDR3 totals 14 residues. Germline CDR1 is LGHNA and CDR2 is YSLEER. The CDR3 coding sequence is TGCGCCAGCAGCCGAGGAGGGTTGAACACTGAAGCTTTCTTT. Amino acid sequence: CASSRGGLNTEAFF.

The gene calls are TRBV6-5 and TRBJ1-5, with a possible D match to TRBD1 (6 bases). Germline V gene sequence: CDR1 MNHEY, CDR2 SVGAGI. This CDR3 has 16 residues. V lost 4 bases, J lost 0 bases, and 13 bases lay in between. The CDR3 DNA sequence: TGTGCCAGCAGTTCACGGCGGACAGTTAGCAATCAGCCCCAGCATTTT. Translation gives CASSSRRTVSNQPQHF.

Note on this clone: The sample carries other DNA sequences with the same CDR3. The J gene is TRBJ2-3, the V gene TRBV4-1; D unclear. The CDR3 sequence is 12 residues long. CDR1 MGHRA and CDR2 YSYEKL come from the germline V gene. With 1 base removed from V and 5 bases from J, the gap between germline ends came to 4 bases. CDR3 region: CASSQAGDTQYF. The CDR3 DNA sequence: TGCGCCAGCAGCCAAGCCGGAGATACGCAGTATTTT.

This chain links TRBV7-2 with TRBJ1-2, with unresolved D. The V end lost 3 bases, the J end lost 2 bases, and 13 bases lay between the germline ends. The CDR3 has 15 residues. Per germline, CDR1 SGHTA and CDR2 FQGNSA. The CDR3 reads CASSLTHGGNYGYTF. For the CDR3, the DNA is TGTGCCAGCAGCTTGACCCACGGAGGGAACTATGGCTACACCTTC.

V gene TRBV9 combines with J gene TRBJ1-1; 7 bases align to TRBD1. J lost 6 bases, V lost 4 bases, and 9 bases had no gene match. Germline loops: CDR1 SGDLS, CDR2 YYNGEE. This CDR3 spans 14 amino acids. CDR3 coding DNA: TGTGCCAGCAGCCCCCAGGGGGGAGAGTCTGAAGCTTTCTTT. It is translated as CASSPQGGESEAFF.

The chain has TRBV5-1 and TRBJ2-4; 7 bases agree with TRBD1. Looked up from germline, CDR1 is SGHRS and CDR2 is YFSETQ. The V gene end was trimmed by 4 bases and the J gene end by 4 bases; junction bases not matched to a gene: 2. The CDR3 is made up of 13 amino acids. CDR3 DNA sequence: TGCGCCAGCAGCCCGGGACAGAAAAACATTCAGTACTTC. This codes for CASSPGQKNIQYF.